This is a list of T cell receptor beta chains from one sample in a study of blood T cell repertoires in COVID-19. Data came from immunoSEQ multiplex PCR; TCRdb stores just in-frame clones and leaves some out. The sample yields about 380,000 clones, 70% to 90% seen once. Sequencing was done on a sample of PBMCs or T cells enriched from blood (not recorded which). The source is a man aged 30-40 years who had recovered from COVID-19. Each CDR3 is given with its conserved first and last residue. A D gene is named only where the DNA matches it firmly. For some rows the clone size is stated as once, few or many, or as a class when expanded; others skip it.

CATKAGTGGVKNTEAFF | TGTGCCACCAAAGCCGGGACAGGGGGCGTGAAGAACACTGAAGCTTTCTTT | TRBJ1-1 | TRBD1 | TRBV19 | -
CASSQDHGETQYF | TGTGCCAGCAGCCAAGATCACGGAGAGACCCAGTACTTC | TRBJ2-5 | - | TRBV3-1/TRBV3-2 | -
CAIRSVGTGIDYGYTF | TGTGCCATCAGGTCGGTGGGGACAGGGATCGACTATGGCTACACCTTC | TRBJ1-2 | TRBD1 | TRBV10-3 | -
CASGTGENTEAFF | TGTGCCAGCGGGACAGGGGAGAACACTGAAGCTTTCTTT | TRBJ1-1 | TRBD1 | TRBV2 | once
CASSQDRVRQGATGELFF | TGCGCCAGCAGCCAAGATAGAGTGAGACAGGGGGCAACCGGGGAGCTGTTTTTT | TRBJ2-2 | TRBD1 | TRBV4-3 | -
CASSRAGGLNEQFF | TGTGCCAGTAGTCGGGCGGGGGGGCTAAATGAGCAGTTCTTC | TRBJ2-1 | TRBD2 | TRBV19 | -
CASSEGLDRKTQYF | TGTGCCAGCAGTGAAGGGCTGGACAGGAAGACCCAGTACTTC | TRBJ2-5 | TRBD1 | TRBV6-1 | -
CASRGTGGGNTIYF | TGTGCCAGCAGGGGGACAGGGGGTGGAAACACCATATATTTT | TRBJ1-3 | TRBD1 | TRBV2 | -
CASSSLIVAGGLEQYF | TGTGCCAGCAGTTCACTCATTGTAGCGGGGGGCTTGGAGCAGTACTTC | TRBJ2-7 | TRBD2 | TRBV6-2/TRBV6-3 | few
CASSPTRGLSTGELFF | TGTGCCAGCAGCCCCACTAGGGGACTCTCCACCGGGGAGCTGTTTTTT | TRBJ2-2 | - | TRBV3-1/TRBV3-2 | few
CASLPSGLAGAEQFF | TGTGCCAGTCTGCCGTCCGGACTAGCGGGGGCTGAGCAGTTCTTC | TRBJ2-1 | TRBD2 | TRBV6-5 | -
CASRLGTDSSYEQYF | TGTGCCAGCAGATTGGGAACAGACAGCTCCTACGAGCAGTACTTC | TRBJ2-7 | - | TRBV27 | once
CASSQDHSGGRETQYF | TGCGCCAGCAGCCAAGATCATAGCGGGGGACGAGAGACCCAGTACTTC | TRBJ2-5 | TRBD2 | TRBV4-3 | -
CASSLGAANAEAFF | TGCGCCAGCAGCTTGGGAGCCGCGAACGCTGAAGCTTTCTTT | TRBJ1-1 | - | TRBV5-1 | -
CASSVHPGDEQYF | TGTGCCAGCAGCGTACATCCGGGAGACGAGCAGTACTTC | TRBJ2-7 | - | TRBV9 | -
CASSFGQGTGGKNGYTF | TGCGCCAGCAGCTTTGGGCAGGGAACAGGGGGGAAGAATGGCTACACCTTC | TRBJ1-2 | TRBD1 | TRBV5-1 | -